These 14 T cell receptor beta chains share one sample of origin, sequenced in a study of T cells of healthy individuals. Each CDR3 protein is one row after TCRdb ran MiXCR on the 5' RACE reads. This sample has around 79,000 distinct CDR3 sequences, with roughly 5.1% found just once. These receptors all stem from a female donor in good health.

This clonotype was seen at least ten times. The chain couples TRBV20-1 to TRBJ2-1, with 9 nucleotides matching TRBD2. The CDR3 length is 13 residues. The V segment lost 5 bases and the J segment 7 bases; nucleotides outside the gene matches: 6. The germline V gene has CDR1 DFQATT and CDR2 SNEGSKA (reference sequence). The CDR3 loop reads CSAAALAGNEQFF. The CDR3 DNA reads TGCAGTGCTGCCGCGCTAGCGGGAAATGAGCAGTTCTTC.

This clonotype has ten or more counts. This rearrangement joins TRBV7-6 to TRBJ2-6; 9 bases match TRBD1. V lost 5 bases to trimming and J lost 11 bases; unmatched junction nucleotides: 34. The V gene's germline CDR1 is SGHVS and CDR2 FNYEAQ. The length of the CDR3 is 23 residues. Here the CDR3 DNA reads TGTGCCAGCAGCCGAATGTCCGGGACAGGGAGGGAGGGGACACCTGGGGGTAGTGACGTCCTGACTTTC. Its protein product is CASSRMSGTGREGTPGGSDVLTF.

In its sample, this clonotype was seen a few times. The chain is built from TRBV4-1 and TRBJ1-5; 8 bases align to TRBD1. CDR3 length: 15 amino acids. Looked up from germline, CDR1 is MGHRA and CDR2 is YSYEKL. The V and J ends lost 2 bases and 2 bases, in that order; junction bases with no gene match: 2. Here the CDR3 DNA reads TGCGCCAGCAGCCAACCAGGGGGCGGCAATCAGCCCCAGCATTTT. This gives the protein CASSQPGGGNQPQHF.

V is TRBV28 and J is TRBJ2-1, with 12 bases lining up with TRBD2. The CDR3 contains 15 residues. Germline V gene sequence: CDR1 MDHEN, CDR2 SYDVKM. The V gene end was trimmed by 5 bases and the J gene end by 4 bases; junction bases not matched to a gene: 3. CDR3 amino acids: CASSRTSGIYNEQFF. CDR3 coding DNA: TGTGCCAGCAGTAGGACTAGCGGGATTTACAATGAGCAGTTCTTC.

Note on this clonotype: A read error may be the cause here, since a much bigger clone is one base away. The chain links TRBV6-1 to TRBJ2-3; TRBD2 aligns across 9 bases. The ends lost 8 bases at V and 5 bases at J; junction bases unmatched: 5. The CDR3 consists of 13 residues. Germline lookup yields CDR1 MNHNS and CDR2 SASEGT. DNA for the CDR3: TGTGCCAGCGTAGCGGGAGACTTAGATACGCAGTATTTT. It codes for CASVAGDLDTQYF.

There are many counts of this clonotype. This sequence joins TRBV12-3 or TRBV12-4 and TRBJ2-4; TRBD2 might be the D (5 bases). This CDR3 is 14 amino acids long. Trimming cost V 0 bases and J 3 bases, with 6 bases left between them. Written as DNA, the CDR3 is TGTGCCAGCAGTTTAGCCGGGATCAAAAACATTCAGTACTTC. Protein: CASSLAGIKNIQYF.

This clonotype showed up many times. The V call is TRBV27, the J call TRBJ2-1, with D maybe TRBD2 (6 bases). CDR1 is MNHEY and CDR2 is SMNVEV in the germline V gene (reference sequence). CDR3 size: 14 residues. V lost 5 bases and J 4 bases, leaving 12 bases between the germline ends. This CDR3 is CASSPGLLYNEQFF. In nucleotides, the CDR3 is TGTGCCAGCAGTCCAGGACTACTGTACAATGAGCAGTTCTTC.

This clonotype was found many times. J is TRBJ2-3 and V is TRBV3-1; 8 bases agree with TRBD1. V was pared by 0 bases and J by 3 bases, with 8 bases of the junction left unmatched. The germline V gene has CDR1 LGHDT and CDR2 YNNKEL (reference sequence). The CDR3 length is 17 residues. The CDR3 DNA follows: TGTGCCAGCAGCCAAGATCTTGGGACAGGCCAAACAGATACGCAGTATTTT. Translated, it gives CASSQDLGTGQTDTQYF.

This chain links TRBV7-2 with TRBJ2-1; TRBD2 matches 8 bases. Losses at the gene ends were 5 bases for V and 2 bases for J; bases not matched to a gene: 8. This CDR3 is built from 16 residues. The V gene's germline CDR1 is SGHTA and CDR2 FQGNSA. CDR3 loop: CASSAHSGMPYNEQFF. As DNA, the CDR3 is TGTGCCAGCAGCGCCCATAGCGGGATGCCCTACAATGAGCAGTTCTTC.

The rearrangement uses TRBV7-2 and TRBJ2-6, with D uncertain. This CDR3 comprises 15 residues. V dropped 1 base and J dropped 1 base, with 5 bases sitting between them. Germline CDR1 reads SGHTA; CDR2 reads FQGNSA. The DNA of the CDR3 is TGTGCCAGCAGCTTAGGAGGTTCTGGGGCCAACGTCCTGACTTTC. Translating it yields CASSLGGSGANVLTF.

This clonotype was counted at least ten times. The chain uses TRBV6-5 and TRBJ2-1; D perhaps matches TRBD1 (6 bases). The CDR3 has 14 residues. CDR1 MNHEY and CDR2 SVGAGI come from the germline V gene. V lost 3 bases and J 7 bases, leaving 13 bases between the germline ends. CDR3 bases: TGTGCCAGCAGTTATAACGTACAGGGAAATGAGCAGTTCTTC. Translated: CASSYNVQGNEQFF.

This clonotype has a handful of counts. The V call is TRBV18, the J call TRBJ2-5, with 10 bases identical to TRBD1. The CDR3 runs to 14 residues. Germline values: CDR1 KGHSH, CDR2 LQKENI. V lost 4 bases and J lost 3; bases outside the gene matches: 2. Written as DNA, the CDR3 is TGTGCCAGCTCACAGACAGGGGGCGAAGAGACCCAGTACTTC. Protein product: CASSQTGGEETQYF.

The chain carries TRBV7-9 and TRBJ1-3; D is unresolved. The germline gives CDR1 SEHNR, CDR2 FQNEAQ (reference sequence). Trimming removed 1 base at V and 4 bases at J, with 5 bases between. The CDR3 sequence is 13 residues long. As DNA, the CDR3 is TGTGCCAGCAGCTTAGAACGAGGAAACACCATATATTTT. Its protein is CASSLERGNTIYF.

This clonotype was counted at least ten times. This chain joins TRBV5-6 and TRBJ2-4, with D unresolved. The CDR3 runs 14 residues. CDR1 and CDR2 (germline): SGHDT, YYEEEE. The V gene lost 3 bases and the J gene lost 0 bases, with 7 bases spanning the gap. CDR3: CASSSIIAKNIQYF. CDR3 DNA: TGTGCCAGCAGCTCAATTATAGCCAAAAACATTCAGTACTTC.